What follows is one TCR beta chain and its context. Its antigen is not yet known. Qualities for individual bases were not recorded, and no much larger clone is one base off. This sample stems from a study of blood T cell repertoires in COVID-19 (dated by TCRdb to the early 2020s). For the wider study: The collaborator samples originated in the United States, Italy and Spain and spanned the acute and convalescent phases of COVID-19. A de-identified subject ID, COVID-19 status, age in years and sex were almost always included in the sample metadata. The samples were drawn from two sources: the first 160 participants of the ongoing ImmuneRACE study, and over 950 subjects contributed by 6 global collaborators. Deeply sampled blood TCRbeta repertoires from subjects exposed to, actively infected with, or recovered from COVID-19 were included in the dataset. The repertoires were released in a freely available public database meant as a resource for research on the immune response to SARS-CoV-2. The material from the prospective study consisted of cDNA or gDNA derived from T cells, B-cell-depleted T cells, or PBMCs. Where available, HLA class I and class II types were taken from metadata supplied by the sample provider and were not determined by assay-based typing. What the work shows at the level of the full study, not this receptor alone: Clinical and demographic metadata were provided uncurated, with the amount varying by source and participant.

The immunoSEQ Assay, a bias-controlled multiplex PCR, was used to amplify TCRbeta CDR3 regions from genomic DNA. The study's own analysis went as follows. The number of nucleated cells in each sample was estimated by amplification of reference gene primers within the assay. Sequence reads were collapsed and filtered to measure the absolute abundance of every unique TCRbeta CDR3 rearrangement. For each sample, productive Simpson clonality was calculated as the square root of Simpson's diversity index over productive rearrangements. TCRdb provides this immuneACCESS table in a form limited to in-frame rearrangements. Some clones are lacking; in checked studies, under half of them reflect an unresolved V gene, and why the rest are absent is not known. That table furnishes V, J and clone size, whereas the DNA furnished D and trimming. For this sample the table gives about 59,000 clones, of which over 75% were detected only once. The ten biggest clones cover approximately 5.1% of the sample.

The CDR3 runs 17 amino acids, cysteine and phenylalanine included. The CDR3 DNA has 51 bases and is translated from base 1. The CDR1 and CDR2 encoded by the germline V gene (reference sequence) are SGHNT and YYREEE. V is trimmed back by 4 bases and J by 5 bases, and the junction contains 16 bases that no gene match accounts for. Whole blood was collected in K2EDTA tubes by collaborating institutions according to the institutions' own protocols. Collaborator samples were shipped for TCRbeta analysis as frozen whole blood, isolated PBMCs, or DNA extracted from either sample type. The clonotype was recovered from an elderly man in a cohort sampled during active COVID-19. The sequence joins TRBV5-4 to TRBJ1-1; TRBD1 agrees with 8 junctional bases. Source material: peripheral blood. The DNA reads as follows: TGTGCCAGCAGCCCGATGGGGGGGCAGGGGGCGGAAACTGAAGCTTTCTTT. The resulting protein is CASSPMGGQGAETEAFF.